This T cell receptor (beta chain) comes out of a study of blood T cell repertoires in COVID-19 (dated by TCRdb to the early 2020s). For context, the study as a whole: Samples from collaborators originated in the United States, Italy and Spain and spanned both the acute and convalescent phases of COVID-19. The dataset comprised deeply sampled blood TCRbeta repertoires from subjects exposed to, actively infected with, or recovered from COVID-19. Where available, HLA class I and class II types were obtained from metadata supplied by the sample provider rather than from assay-based typing. Sample metadata almost always included a de-identified subject ID, COVID-19 status, age in years and sex. The prospective study material was composed of cDNA or gDNA derived from T cells, B-cell-depleted T cells, or PBMCs. The samples were drawn from the first 160 participants of the ongoing ImmuneRACE study and from some 1,300 subjects provided by 6 global collaborators. The repertoires were released in a freely available public database intended as a resource for research on the immune response to SARS-CoV-2. What the authors observed across the whole study: Clinical and demographic metadata were provided uncurated, with the amount varying by source and participant.

One collaborating source in Seattle enrolled patients while the patients were actively infected and followed the patients over time throughout the course of disease. The collaborating institutions used their own protocols to collect whole blood in K2EDTA tubes. Collaborator samples were shipped for TCRbeta analysis as frozen whole blood, isolated PBMCs, or DNA extracted from either sample type. V lost 1 base and J lost 1 base; the stretch between them is 10 bases long. From the germline V gene, CDR1 is LGHNA and CDR2 is YNFKEQ. The CDR3 covers 15 residues, taking in both the cysteine and the phenylalanine. Only the CDR3 DNA is retained, 45 bases long and in frame from the first base. The immunoSEQ Assay, a bias-controlled multiplex PCR, was used to amplify TCRbeta CDR3 regions from genomic DNA. The paper's data handling went like this. The number of nucleated cells in each sample was estimated by amplification of reference gene primers within the assay. To quantify the absolute abundance of each unique TCRbeta CDR3 rearrangement, sequence reads were collapsed and filtered. For each sample, productive Simpson clonality was calculated by taking the square root of Simpson's diversity index across productive rearrangements. TCRdb took this table from immuneACCESS and kept in-frame rearrangements with V and J called. Such tables lack part of the clones; where checked against another copy, unresolved V genes explain under half of the gap, and the rest is unexplained. V and J calls and clone size are given by that table; D and trimming were obtained from the DNA. The sample includes about 250,000 clones, with roughly 90% observed a single time. In total, the top ten clones hold approximately 2.3% of the sample.

Note on this clone: The antigen it recognizes is unknown. Per-nucleotide qualities are absent, and no much larger clonotype sits a single base away.

The specimen sequenced was peripheral blood. The TCR comes from a woman between 55 and 75 years old with COVID-19, enrolled during active disease. This chain is built from TRBV4-2 and TRBJ1-1, with the D gene call left open. The CDR3 sequence is CASSQVGSGNTEAFF. The base sequence is TGTGCCAGCAGCCAAGTTGGGAGCGGGAACACTGAAGCTTTCTTT.